These T cell receptor beta chains were read from a single sample in a study of T cells in Graves' hyperthyroidism and ophthalmopathy. TCRdb reprocessed the multiplex PCR reads via MiXCR and lists one record per CDR3 protein. The sample holds around 760,000 distinct CDR3 sequences; approximately 40% are singletons and the top ten take around 31%. Source material: blood. Receptors originate from a woman in her forties with Graves' hyperthyroidism. Both conserved end residues are part of each CDR3. D genes are given only for firm matches. Clone sizes are given selectively: once, few, many, or a class where the clone is expanded.

CDR3aa: CASSMSGHHYGYTF; CDR3nt: TGTGCCAGTAGTATGAGCGGACACCACTATGGCTACACCTTC; j_gene: TRBJ1-2; v_gene: TRBV19; abundance: few; d_gene: NA
CDR3aa: CASSASASSYTF; CDR3nt: TGTGCCAGCAGTGCGTCGGCCTCAAGCTACACCTTC; j_gene: TRBJ1-2; v_gene: TRBV2; abundance: NA; d_gene: NA
CDR3aa: CSARDPGTGDNQPQHF; CDR3nt: TGCAGTGCTAGAGATCCCGGGACAGGGGACAATCAGCCCCAGCATTTT; j_gene: TRBJ1-5; v_gene: TRBV20-1; abundance: NA; d_gene: TRBD1
CDR3aa: CSANQRTDGELFF; CDR3nt: TGCAGTGCTAACCAGCGTACCGACGGGGAGCTGTTTTTT; j_gene: TRBJ2-2; v_gene: TRBV20-1; abundance: many; d_gene: NA
CDR3aa: CASSLTPGLRDYGYTF; CDR3nt: TGTGCCAGCAGCTTGACCCCCGGGCTTCGGGACTATGGCTACACCTTC; j_gene: TRBJ1-2; v_gene: TRBV5-8; abundance: many; d_gene: NA
CDR3aa: CASSATGTGANSPLHF; CDR3nt: TGTGCCAGCAGCGCAACAGGGACAGGGGCTAATTCACCCCTCCACTTT; j_gene: TRBJ1-6; v_gene: TRBV9; abundance: NA; d_gene: TRBD1
CDR3aa: CASGLTGGTEAFF; CDR3nt: TGTGCCAGCGGACTCACAGGGGGAACTGAAGCTTTCTTT; j_gene: TRBJ1-1; v_gene: TRBV12-3/TRBV12-4; abundance: many; d_gene: TRBD1
CDR3aa: CASSARTSGRRYEQYF; CDR3nt: TGTGCCAGCAGCGCCCGGACTAGCGGGAGAAGGTACGAGCAGTACTTC; j_gene: TRBJ2-7; v_gene: TRBV9; abundance: NA; d_gene: TRBD2
CDR3aa: CSASTGGRETQYF; CDR3nt: TGCAGTGCTAGTACCGGGGGTCGGGAGACCCAGTACTTC; j_gene: TRBJ2-5; v_gene: TRBV20-1; abundance: many; d_gene: NA
CDR3aa: CASSLAGPTLSGANVLTF; CDR3nt: TGTGCCAGCAGCTTGGCCGGACCGACGCTCTCTGGGGCCAACGTCCTGACTTTC; j_gene: TRBJ2-6; v_gene: TRBV5-6; abundance: NA; d_gene: NA
CDR3aa: CASSATMDPRAFF; CDR3nt: TGTGCCAGCAGCGCTACCATGGACCCGAGAGCTTTCTTT; j_gene: TRBJ1-1; v_gene: TRBV7-9; abundance: once; d_gene: NA
CDR3aa: CASSRSGGGELFF; CDR3nt: TGTGCCAGCAGTCGAAGCGGCGGAGGGGAGCTGTTTTTT; j_gene: TRBJ2-2; v_gene: TRBV2; abundance: NA; d_gene: NA
CDR3aa: CASSSSLRGTYEQYF; CDR3nt: TGTGCCAGCAGTTCCTCCCTTCGCGGAACCTACGAGCAGTACTTC; j_gene: TRBJ2-7; v_gene: TRBV7-3; abundance: NA; d_gene: NA
CDR3aa: CASSQIGVNYGYTF; CDR3nt: TGTGCCAGCAGCCAAATCGGGGTCAACTATGGCTACACCTTC; j_gene: TRBJ1-2; v_gene: TRBV14; abundance: NA; d_gene: NA
CDR3aa: CASSLEGTGVYGYTF; CDR3nt: TGTGCCAGCAGCTTGGAAGGGACAGGGGTCTATGGCTACACCTTC; j_gene: TRBJ1-2; v_gene: TRBV5-4; abundance: NA; d_gene: TRBD1
CDR3aa: CASSQGAGILHEQYF; CDR3nt: TGTGCCAGCAGCCAGGGAGCGGGGATCCTACACGAGCAGTACTTC; j_gene: TRBJ2-7; v_gene: TRBV15; abundance: NA; d_gene: TRBD2
CDR3aa: CASSSRPTGASETQYF; CDR3nt: TGCGCCAGCAGCTCCCGACCGACAGGTGCTTCGGAGACCCAGTACTTC; j_gene: TRBJ2-5; v_gene: TRBV4-3; abundance: few; d_gene: NA
CDR3aa: CASLDVVSYEQYF; CDR3nt: TGTGCCAGCCTAGACGTCGTATCCTACGAGCAGTACTTC; j_gene: TRBJ2-7; v_gene: TRBV6-1; abundance: NA; d_gene: NA
CDR3aa: CASSSLEGAAGYTF; CDR3nt: TGTGCCAGCAGTTCCCTCGAGGGAGCTGCAGGCTACACCTTC; j_gene: TRBJ1-2; v_gene: TRBV6-6; abundance: many; d_gene: NA
CDR3aa: CASSWGISSGNTIYF; CDR3nt: TGTGCCAGTAGTTGGGGCATCAGCTCTGGAAACACCATATATTTT; j_gene: TRBJ1-3; v_gene: TRBV19; abundance: many; d_gene: NA
CDR3aa: CASSSDASSGMNSPLHF; CDR3nt: TGTGCCAGCAGTTCCGACGCAAGTTCGGGGATGAATTCACCCCTCCACTTT; j_gene: TRBJ1-6; v_gene: TRBV6-5; abundance: many; d_gene: NA
CDR3aa: CASSRFDSLYAYEQYF; CDR3nt: TGTGCCAGCAGCCGTTTCGACAGCCTGTACGCCTACGAGCAGTACTTC; j_gene: TRBJ2-7; v_gene: TRBV7-9; abundance: many; d_gene: NA
CDR3aa: CASSETGYSPLHF; CDR3nt: TGTGCCAGCAGCGAGACAGGGTATTCACCCCTCCACTTT; j_gene: TRBJ1-6; v_gene: TRBV27; abundance: NA; d_gene: TRBD1
CDR3aa: CASSYANRVGGDYEQYF; CDR3nt: TGTGCCAGCAGCTACGCCAACAGGGTCGGCGGGGACTACGAGCAGTACTTC; j_gene: TRBJ2-7; v_gene: TRBV7-3; abundance: NA; d_gene: NA
CDR3aa: CASSQVGQGARDEQYF; CDR3nt: TGCGCCAGCAGCCAAGTAGGGCAGGGGGCTCGGGACGAGCAGTACTTC; j_gene: TRBJ2-7; v_gene: TRBV5-1; abundance: NA; d_gene: TRBD1
CDR3aa: CASSQGHFNQPQHF; CDR3nt: TGTGCCAGCAGCCAAGGACATTTCAATCAGCCCCAGCATTTT; j_gene: TRBJ1-5; v_gene: TRBV7-9; abundance: few; d_gene: NA
CDR3aa: CASSLGGSNEQYF; CDR3nt: TGTGCCAGCAGCTTAGGTGGTAGCAACGAGCAGTACTTC; j_gene: TRBJ2-7; v_gene: TRBV7-2; abundance: many; d_gene: NA
CDR3aa: CASSQDVGGKSYEQYF; CDR3nt: TGCGCCAGCAGCCAAGACGTCGGGGGGAAGTCCTACGAGCAGTACTTC; j_gene: TRBJ2-7; v_gene: TRBV4-3; abundance: NA; d_gene: TRBD2
CDR3aa: CSVTYGQNTEAFF; CDR3nt: TGCAGCGTTACTTACGGACAGAACACTGAAGCTTTCTTT; j_gene: TRBJ1-1; v_gene: TRBV29-1; abundance: many; d_gene: NA
CDR3aa: CASSLSPTGRETQYF; CDR3nt: TGCGCCAGCAGCTTGTCCCCGACAGGGCGAGAGACCCAGTACTTC; j_gene: TRBJ2-5; v_gene: TRBV5-1; abundance: NA; d_gene: TRBD1
CDR3aa: CASKGSGNEKLFF; CDR3nt: TGTGCCAGCAAGGGCTCCGGGAATGAAAAACTGTTTTTT; j_gene: TRBJ1-4; v_gene: TRBV2; abundance: NA; d_gene: NA
CDR3aa: CASSSHTVNYGYTF; CDR3nt: TGTGCCAGCAGTTCCCATACAGTTAACTATGGCTACACCTTC; j_gene: TRBJ1-2; v_gene: TRBV28; abundance: few; d_gene: NA
CDR3aa: CASSPIPWQNRLQETQYF; CDR3nt: TGTGCCAGCAGTCCGATCCCTTGGCAGAACAGACTACAAGAGACCCAGTACTTC; j_gene: TRBJ2-5; v_gene: TRBV25-1; abundance: NA; d_gene: NA
CDR3aa: CSLGDREDKGYTF; CDR3nt: TGCAGCTTAGGCGACAGGGAAGATAAAGGCTACACCTTC; j_gene: TRBJ1-2; v_gene: TRBV29-1; abundance: NA; d_gene: TRBD1
CDR3aa: CAISAGTGEVAGANVLTF; CDR3nt: TGTGCCATCAGTGCCGGGACAGGGGAAGTCGCTGGGGCCAACGTCCTGACTTTC; j_gene: TRBJ2-6; v_gene: TRBV10-3; abundance: many; d_gene: TRBD1
CDR3aa: CASSPYRDSDEKLFF; CDR3nt: TGTGCCAGCAGTCCGTACCGGGACAGCGATGAAAAACTGTTTTTT; j_gene: TRBJ1-4; v_gene: TRBV12-3/TRBV12-4; abundance: many; d_gene: TRBD1
CDR3aa: CASRGTGIQPQHF; CDR3nt: TGTGCCAGCAGGGGGACAGGGATTCAGCCCCAGCATTTT; j_gene: TRBJ1-5; v_gene: TRBV2; abundance: NA; d_gene: TRBD1
CDR3aa: CASSTRTGFETQYF; CDR3nt: TGTGCCAGCAGTACCCGGACAGGTTTCGAGACCCAGTACTTC; j_gene: TRBJ2-5; v_gene: TRBV6-6; abundance: NA; d_gene: TRBD1
CDR3aa: CAINADRNTEAFF; CDR3nt: TGTGCCATCAATGCGGACAGGAACACTGAAGCTTTCTTT; j_gene: TRBJ1-1; v_gene: TRBV10-3; abundance: NA; d_gene: NA
CDR3aa: CSSQGPSTLNTEAFF; CDR3nt: TGCAGCTCGCAGGGGCCAAGCACGTTGAACACTGAAGCTTTCTTT; j_gene: TRBJ1-1; v_gene: TRBV29-1; abundance: NA; d_gene: NA
CDR3aa: CASSTGGRTEAFF; CDR3nt: TGTGCCAGCAGTACAGGGGGAAGAACTGAAGCTTTCTTT; j_gene: TRBJ1-1; v_gene: TRBV10-3; abundance: NA; d_gene: TRBD1
CDR3aa: CSVAGTGEETQYF; CDR3nt: TGCAGCGTCGCCGGGACAGGGGAAGAGACCCAGTACTTC; j_gene: TRBJ2-5; v_gene: TRBV29-1; abundance: few; d_gene: TRBD1
CDR3aa: CASSIGDSPLHF; CDR3nt: TGTGCCAGTAGTATAGGGGATTCACCCCTCCACTTT; j_gene: TRBJ1-6; v_gene: TRBV19; abundance: many; d_gene: NA
CDR3aa: CASSLGGGHSPLHF; CDR3nt: TGTGCCAGCAGCTTAGGAGGGGGCCACTCACCCCTCCACTTT; j_gene: TRBJ1-6; v_gene: TRBV7-9; abundance: NA; d_gene: TRBD1
CDR3aa: CASSWGQVNNEQYF; CDR3nt: TGTGCCAGTAGTTGGGGACAGGTAAACAATGAGCAGTACTTC; j_gene: TRBJ2-7; v_gene: TRBV19; abundance: NA; d_gene: TRBD1
CDR3aa: CASSQGTRGYAEAFF; CDR3nt: TGCGCCAGCAGCCAAGGCACTCGGGGGTACGCTGAAGCTTTCTTT; j_gene: TRBJ1-1; v_gene: TRBV7-8; abundance: NA; d_gene: NA
CDR3aa: CSADGTGTFYEQYF; CDR3nt: TGCAGTGCAGACGGGACAGGGACGTTCTACGAGCAGTACTTC; j_gene: TRBJ2-7; v_gene: TRBV20-1; abundance: NA; d_gene: TRBD1
CDR3aa: CASSLRPGNYGYTF; CDR3nt: TGTGCCAGCAGCTTAAGACCGGGAAACTATGGCTACACCTTC; j_gene: TRBJ1-2; v_gene: TRBV12-3/TRBV12-4; abundance: many; d_gene: NA
CDR3aa: CASSLQGLGATNEKLFF; CDR3nt: TGTGCCAGCAGCTTACAGGGGCTCGGGGCAACTAATGAAAAACTGTTTTTT; j_gene: TRBJ1-4; v_gene: TRBV7-8; abundance: NA; d_gene: NA
CDR3aa: CATSDDKASHEQYF; CDR3nt: TGTGCCACCAGTGATGACAAAGCTTCCCACGAGCAGTACTTC; j_gene: TRBJ2-7; v_gene: TRBV24-1; abundance: NA; d_gene: NA
CDR3aa: CATSESWAGVNAGELFF; CDR3nt: TGTGCCACCAGTGAGTCGTGGGCGGGAGTCAACGCCGGGGAGCTGTTTTTT; j_gene: TRBJ2-2; v_gene: TRBV10-3; abundance: NA; d_gene: TRBD2
CDR3aa: CASSLTLMTQYF; CDR3nt: TGTGCCAGCAGCTTAACCCTAATGACCCAGTACTTC; j_gene: TRBJ2-5; v_gene: TRBV7-9; abundance: many; d_gene: NA
CDR3aa: CASSIDLPGEAEAFF; CDR3nt: TGTGCCAGTAGTATAGATCTTCCAGGGGAGGCTGAAGCTTTCTTT; j_gene: TRBJ1-1; v_gene: TRBV19; abundance: NA; d_gene: NA
CDR3aa: CSVRDNEGSPLHF; CDR3nt: TGCAGCGTTCGGGACAACGAGGGGTCACCCCTCCACTTT; j_gene: TRBJ1-6; v_gene: TRBV29-1; abundance: many; d_gene: NA
CDR3aa: CASSLHPGANVLTF; CDR3nt: TGTGCCAGCAGCCTGCATCCTGGGGCCAACGTCCTGACTTTC; j_gene: TRBJ2-6; v_gene: TRBV7-3; abundance: many; d_gene: NA
CDR3aa: CASSQGGASNQPQHF; CDR3nt: TGTGCCAGCAGCCAGGGTGGGGCAAGCAATCAGCCCCAGCATTTT; j_gene: TRBJ1-5; v_gene: TRBV12-3/TRBV12-4; abundance: NA; d_gene: NA
CDR3aa: CASSLRRTGVLDEQYF; CDR3nt: TGTGCCAGCAGCTTAAGAAGGACGGGTGTCCTCGACGAGCAGTACTTC; j_gene: TRBJ2-7; v_gene: TRBV7-9; abundance: NA; d_gene: NA